This T cell receptor beta chain stems from a study of identifying expanded T cells in peripheral blood (dated by TCRdb to between 2018 and 2020). General notes on the study: Technical replicates were generated by sequencing separate aliquots of the same genomic DNA pool, and four replicates were compared pairwise. Study-level results and caveats: Variance in clone template counts between approximately 2-week samples significantly increased with total template count across all healthy donors. It was expected by the authors that biological variance in healthy repertoires might increase further over much longer intervals, such as months to years. Across all healthy-donor time intervals, the beta-binomial model significantly cut both the number of clones called differentially abundant and the false-positive rate. The binomial model flagged approximately 1.2 differentially abundant clones between technical replicates but roughly 15 over about 2 weeks and 18 to 20 over roughly 4 weeks.

As regards this clone: Its antigen remains undetermined. No much larger clonotype is one base removed from it; base qualities were not supplied.

TCRbeta CDR3 regions were profiled with the immunoSEQ Assay using bias-controlled multiplex PCR amplification of genomic DNA. From the authors' description of their analysis: To quantify the absolute abundance of each unique TCRbeta CDR3 region, the sequences were collapsed and filtered. Differential abundance was tested with a binomial (Fisher-equivalent) model and with a beta-binomial model adding time-dependent variance fitted from healthy donors. Clones with fewer than 5 combined templates were removed, and a clone was called differentially abundant if the clone's Benjamini-Hochberg FDR was below 0.01. The form v = (b*log(k)+a)^2 was used to model beta-binomial variance as a function of total template count across the two samples. Not all clones reach the TCRdb copy of this immuneACCESS table, which keeps in-frame sequences only. Checked studies attribute under half of the gap to unresolved V genes and leave the rest unexplained. V, J and clone size are taken as reported in that table, and D and trimming were inferred from the DNA itself. The sample table records over 100,000 clones; about 88% of these occur just once. The top ten clones comprise around 8.2% of the sample.

Trimmed from V: 5 bases; trimmed from J: 5 bases; junction bases lacking a gene match: 7. In the germline V gene (reference sequence), CDR1 corresponds to LNHDA and CDR2 to SQIVND. From cysteine to phenylalanine, the CDR3 is 15 amino acids long. The sequence is cut down to CDR3 DNA, 45 bases in frame from base 1. During the collection period, no infections or other immune events were recorded for the healthy donors. Blood repertoires from healthy donors were used as a training cohort for calibrating time-dependent variance in a beta-binomial model of differential abundance of T-cell clones. The training cohort was composed of roughly 10 healthy donors, 3 female and 7 male. An age range of about 25 to 64 years, with an average of roughly 47 years, was recorded for the donors. Whole blood was collected from each healthy donor at three time points spaced 2 to 3 weeks apart and obtained from a commercial supplier. For immunosequencing, genomic DNA was extracted from unsorted whole blood.

Here the chain combines TRBV19 and TRBJ2-2; TRBD1 agrees with 8 junctional bases. The TCR was taken from a person between 18 and 69 years old in good health. The sample consisted of blood. The DNA reads TGTGCCAGTAGTTCAGGGGGCTTGGTAACCGGGGAGCTGTTTTTT. The resulting protein is CASSSGGLVTGELFF.